These T cell receptor beta chains were read from a single sample in a study of T cells in tumors after PD-1 blockade. TCRdb's copy holds only in-frame clones and misses some; the assay was immunoSEQ multiplex PCR. The sample includes roughly 33,000 clones, 78% seen only once; the top ten take over 30%. The specimen was PBMCs, collected before anti-PD-1 treatment. The receptor set was obtained from a human donor with basal cell carcinoma. Both conserved end residues are part of each CDR3. A D gene is named only where the DNA matches it firmly. The size of a clone is reported for some rows only, either as once, few or many, or as a class for expanded clones.

clone size	J gene	V gene	D gene	CDR3 protein	CDR3 DNA
once	TRBJ2-1	TRBV5-1	.	CASSRDGSEQFF	TGCGCCAGCAGCAGGGACGGTAGCGAGCAGTTCTTC
.	TRBJ2-1	TRBV18	TRBD2	CASSPGLTSGNEQFF	TGTGCCAGCTCACCGGGTTTAACTAGCGGAAATGAGCAGTTCTTC
.	TRBJ1-3	TRBV24-1	.	CATSDLRGNTIYF	TGTGCCACCAGTGATTTGCGGGGAAACACCATATATTTT
few	TRBJ2-7	TRBV6-5	TRBD1	CASSIQGASYEQYF	TGTGCCAGCAGCATACAGGGGGCGTCCTACGAGCAGTACTTC
few	TRBJ1-1	TRBV10-3	TRBD1	CAIRRQGANTEAFF	TGTGCCATCAGGAGACAGGGGGCTAATACTGAAGCTTTCTTT
.	TRBJ2-2	TRBV7-2	TRBD1	CASSLRTGNTGELFF	TGTGCCAGCAGCCTCCGGACAGGGAACACCGGGGAGCTGTTTTTT
.	TRBJ2-7	TRBV5-1	.	CASSLGGTFYEQYF	TGCGCCAGCAGCTTGGGAGGGACCTTCTACGAGCAGTACTTC
medium-sized	TRBJ1-5	TRBV4-1	.	CASSQGMTSPQPQHF	TGCGCCAGCAGCCAAGGAATGACATCGCCTCAGCCCCAGCATTTT
few	TRBJ1-6	TRBV7-8	.	CASSRNRDNSPLHF	TGTGCCAGCAGCCGTAACAGGGATAATTCACCCCTCCACTTT
.	TRBJ1-2	TRBV6-4	TRBD1	CASSRTGGADGYTF	TGTGCCAGCAGTAGGACAGGGGGCGCCGATGGCTACACCTTC
.	TRBJ1-5	TRBV19	.	CAWGGAWWSNQPQHF	TGTGCCTGGGGGGGGGCCTGGTGGAGCAATCAGCCCCAGCATTTT
.	TRBJ2-2	TRBV27	.	CASRSPGTGELFF	TGTGCCAGCAGGTCACCGGGGACCGGGGAGCTGTTTTTT
.	TRBJ2-1	TRBV6-5	.	CASYHGARQFF	TGTGCCAGCTATCACGGGGCTAGGCAGTTCTTC
.	TRBJ2-5	TRBV12-3/TRBV12-4	.	CASSFLETQYF	TGTGCCAGCAGTTTCCTAGAGACCCAGTACTTC
.	TRBJ1-3	TRBV7-9	TRBD1	CASSLDGQAGNTIYF	TGTGCCAGCAGCTTAGATGGACAGGCTGGAAACACCATATATTTT
.	TRBJ1-2	TRBV5-4	.	CASSASGLRDGYTF	TGTGCCAGCAGCGCCTCGGGGTTGAGGGATGGCTACACCTTC
.	TRBJ2-2	TRBV5-6	.	CASSSTTGELFF	TGTGCCAGCAGCTCGACAACGGGGGAGCTGTTTTTT
.	TRBJ2-5	TRBV13	.	CASSLLLTTLGEETQYF	TGTGCCAGCAGCTTATTACTCACGACCCTCGGGGAAGAGACCCAGTACTTC
once	TRBJ2-2	TRBV7-3	.	CASTPGGPTTGELFF	TGTGCCAGCACCCCGGGCGGTCCTACCACCGGGGAGCTGTTTTTT
.	TRBJ2-3	TRBV5-4	TRBD1	CASSRQGSGDTQYF	TGTGCCAGCAGCCGACAGGGTTCGGGAGATACGCAGTATTTT